The 26 T cell receptor beta chains listed next were all sequenced from one sample in a study of metastatic and nonmetastatic thyroid tumors. All patients were treatment-naive before thyroid surgery. Using MiXCR, TCRdb reanalyzed the PCR reads. The data hold about 92,000 clones, with about 15% observed a single time. Sequences were obtained from blood. The source of these receptors is a female donor with papillary thyroid cancer or a benign thyroid nodule (not recorded which). Some clones in this sample may be carry-over from other donors' samples.

This clone appeared a few times. The chain uses TRBV20-1 and TRBJ2-7; D unresolved. V was trimmed by 7 bases and J by 2 bases, leaving 18 bases between them. CDR1 is DFQATT, CDR2 SNEGSKA, per germline (reference sequence). This CDR3 region has 14 residues. DNA for the CDR3: TGCAGTGTCGAAGCCATTTCCGCCCCCTACGAGCAGTACTTC. Translation gives CSVEAISAPYEQYF.

In this sample, this clone turned up once. The chain is built from TRBV20-1 and TRBJ1-6, with TRBD1 as a possible D gene (5 bases). The V and J ends lost 2 bases and 0 bases respectively, with 20 bases between them. The CDR3 sequence is 19 residues long. From germline, CDR1 is DFQATT and CDR2 SNEGSKA (reference sequence). The CDR3 coding sequence is TGCAGTGCTAGAATGGAGGGGCTCCCCTTTAGCTCCTATAATTCACCCCTCCACTTT. As protein: CSARMEGLPFSSYNSPLHF.

This clone was seen ten or more times. J is TRBJ2-1 and V is TRBV7-9; D is undetermined. The V end was cut by 1 base, the J end by 4 bases, with 8 bases between. Germline assignment: CDR1 SEHNR and CDR2 FQNEAQ (reference sequence). The CDR3 totals 14 residues. CDR3 amino acids: CASSLELGYNEQFF. For the CDR3, the DNA is TGTGCCAGCAGCTTAGAATTAGGATACAATGAGCAGTTCTTC.

The chain has TRBV6-1 and TRBJ2-1, with D possibly TRBD2 on 7 matching bases. Germline values: CDR1 MNHNS, CDR2 SASEGT. The CDR3 totals 15 residues. V lost 4 bases and J 5 bases, leaving 15 bases between the germline ends. CDR3 amino acids: CASSVWWGGHNEQFF. CDR3 nucleotide sequence: TGTGCCAGCAGTGTGTGGTGGGGGGGCCACAATGAGCAGTTCTTC.

On this clone: Since a much larger clone is just one base distant, this may be a read error. This same CDR3 is encoded by further DNA sequences in the sample. V is TRBV20-1 and J is TRBJ2-3; the match to TRBD2 covers 9 bases. Germline V lookup: CDR1 DFQATT, CDR2 SNEGSKA (reference sequence). The CDR3 runs to 16 residues. The V segment lost 5 bases and the J segment 2 bases; nucleotides outside the gene matches: 11. The CDR3 DNA sequence: TGCAGTGCTCCCGGCTACCTAGCGGGGAACACAGATACGCAGTATTTT. This codes for CSAPGYLAGNTDTQYF.

Only a few counts were recorded for this clone. This may come from a read error, since a much larger clone is one base off. V and J are TRBV29-1 and TRBJ1-1; D may be TRBD1 (5 bases). CDR1 is SQVTM, CDR2 ANQGSEA, per germline. V was trimmed by 7 bases and J by 5 bases, leaving 17 bases between them. This CDR3 has 13 residues. The DNA for the CDR3 is TGCAGCGCCTGCGCGGGGGTACTAACTGAAGCTTTCTTT. It specifies CSACAGVLTEAFF. The full variable domain, rest sourced from reference TRBV29-1 and TRBJ1-1, is SAVISQKPSRDICQRGTSLTIQCQVDSQVTMMFWYRQQPGQSLTLIATANQGSEATYESGFVIDKFPISRPNLTFSTLTVSNMSPEDSSIYLCSACAGVLTEAFFGQGTRLTVV.

The sample holds many counts of this clone. The chain employs TRBV28 and TRBJ2-7, with D uncertain. The CDR3 contains 11 residues. Germline V gives CDR1 MDHEN, CDR2 SYDVKM. Trimming took 4 bases from V and 8 from J, leaving 9 bases between them. DNA of the CDR3: TGTGCCAGCAGTTCCAGGTACCAGCAGTACTTC. Amino acid sequence: CASSSRYQQYF. The full variable domain, completed using reference TRBV28 and TRBJ2-7, is DVKVTQSSRYLVKRTGEKVFLECVQDMDHENMFWYRQDPGLGLRLIYFSYDVKMKEKGDIPEGYSVSREKKERFSLILESASTNQTSMYLCASSSRYQQYFGPGTRLTVT.

On this clone itself: This may stem from a read error, because a much larger clone lies one nucleotide away. The rearrangement joins TRBV4-2 to TRBJ2-1; the D gene is possibly TRBD2 (7 bases). The CDR3 is 18 amino acids. Germline V gene lookup returns CDR1 LGHNA and CDR2 YNFKEQ. V was cut by 1 base and J by 2 bases, with 18 bases left in between. Here the CDR3 reads CASSQAGLEGGTYNEQFF. The CDR3 DNA follows: TGTGCCAGCAGCCAAGCCGGACTAGAGGGGGGTACCTACAATGAGCAGTTCTTC.

This clone occurred many times. This rearrangement joins TRBV28 to TRBJ1-4; D call uncertain. This CDR3 has 13 amino acids. In germline, CDR1 is MDHEN, CDR2 SYDVKM. With 8 bases removed from V and 4 bases from J, the gap between germline ends came to 11 bases. The CDR3, as DNA: TGTGCCAGCGGTATAAGTGGTAATGAAAAACTGTTTTTT. The encoded protein is CASGISGNEKLFF.

In its sample, this clone was seen many times. This chain connects TRBV28 to TRBJ2-1, with D uncertain. The V and J ends lost 2 bases and 2 bases respectively, with 10 bases between them. CDR3 length: 15 residues. CDR1 is MDHEN, CDR2 SYDVKM, per germline. CDR3 nucleotides: TGTGCCAGCAGTTTAAGAGGCAGACCCTACAATGAGCAGTTCTTC. Encoded protein: CASSLRGRPYNEQFF.

This clone has at least ten counts. The V and J genes are TRBV12-3 or TRBV12-4 and TRBJ1-1, with D possibly TRBD1 on 5 matching bases. CDR3 size: 11 residues. Trimming stripped 8 bases from V and 3 bases from J, with 7 bases between. The CDR3 loop is CASSRDTEAFF. The DNA of the CDR3 is TGTGCCAGCTCCAGGGACACTGAAGCTTTCTTT.

This clone was seen repeatedly, ten times or more. This sample includes further DNA sequences coding for the same CDR3. The V gene is TRBV28, the J gene TRBJ2-3, with TRBD1 as a possible D gene (6 bases). This CDR3 spans 15 amino acids. Germline CDR1 MDHEN, CDR2 SYDVKM. V gave up 8 bases and J gave up 0 bases, with 15 bases separating them. Written as DNA, the CDR3 is TGTGCCAGCTTGGGACACACCCGTAGCACAGATACGCAGTATTTT. Translation gives CASLGHTRSTDTQYF. The variable domain in full, completed from reference TRBV28 and TRBJ2-3, reads DVKVTQSSRYLVKRTGEKVFLECVQDMDHENMFWYRQDPGLGLRLIYFSYDVKMKEKGDIPEGYSVSREKKERFSLILESASTNQTSMYLCASLGHTRSTDTQYFGPGTRLTVL.

This clone was counted between two and nine times. Just one base apart from a much larger clone, this may be a read error. This chain links TRBV6-1 with TRBJ2-5; maybe TRBD1 (6 bases). V lost 10 bases and J lost 3, with 15 bases in between. The CDR3 has 13 residues. Germline V gene sequence: CDR1 MNHNS, CDR2 SASEGT. CDR3 nucleotide sequence: TGTGCCATCAGGACACGGACAGAAGAGACCCAGTACTTC. Translated: CAIRTRTEETQYF.

This clone was recorded many times. The chain links TRBV7-6 to TRBJ2-3, with TRBD1 identical over 9 bases. Germline assignment: CDR1 SGHVS and CDR2 FNYEAQ. This CDR3 region has 17 residues. V shed 5 bases and J 5 bases; nucleotides not matched to a gene: 14. CDR3 nucleotides: TGTGCCAGCAGCCCCCCCCCCACAGGGGGCAAGGGAGATACGCAGTATTTT. Amino acids: CASSPPPTGGKGDTQYF.

Ten or more counts support this clone. The rearrangement joins TRBV6-1 to TRBJ1-5; D is possibly TRBD1 (5 bases). The CDR3 sequence is 15 residues long. CDR1 and CDR2 from the germline V gene are MNHNS and SASEGT. With 2 bases removed from V and 7 bases from J, the gap between germline ends came to 15 bases. The CDR3 protein is CASSEQAGRSQPQHF. In nucleotides, the CDR3 is TGTGCCAGCAGTGAACAGGCAGGGCGAAGCCAGCCCCAGCATTTT.

This clone appeared many times. The chain is built from TRBV3-1 and TRBJ1-1; 7 nucleotides align to TRBD1. Germline V gives CDR1 LGHDT, CDR2 YNNKEL (reference sequence). V trimming: 4 bases; J trimming: 6 bases; junction bases outside the gene matches: 5. This CDR3 is 13 amino acids long. The CDR3 is CASSLQGTAEAFF. The CDR3 DNA is TGTGCCAGCAGCCTACAGGGGACGGCTGAAGCTTTCTTT. The full variable domain, its missing parts supplied by reference TRBV3-1 and TRBJ1-1, is DTAVSQTPKYLVTQMGNDKSIKCEQNLGHDTMYWYKQDSKKFLKIMFSYNNKELIINETVPNRFSPKSPDKAHLNLHINSLELGDSAVYFCASSLQGTAEAFFGQGTRLTVV.

This clone was detected only a few times. A much larger clone lies one base from this, so it may be a read error. The V gene is TRBV25-1, the J gene TRBJ1-4, with 8 bases fitting TRBD1. CDR3 size: 14 residues. V shed 7 bases and J 3 bases; nucleotides not matched to a gene: 4. Germline V gene sequence: CDR1 MGHDK, CDR2 SYGVNS. Written as DNA, the CDR3 is TGTGCCAGCATGGGGGACAGGTCTAATGAAAAACTGTTTTTT. The encoded protein is CASMGDRSNEKLFF.

The rearrangement joins TRBV5-1 to TRBJ2-7, with 8 bases aligning to TRBD1. Unmatched junction bases numbered 10, after V lost 4 bases and J lost 7 bases. The CDR3 is 14 residues long. Per the germline V gene, CDR1 is SGHRS and CDR2 is YFSETQ. CDR3 region: CASSLGQGVGEQYF. CDR3 sequence (DNA): TGCGCCAGCAGCCTAGGACAGGGTGTCGGGGAGCAGTACTTC.

V gene TRBV18 combines with J gene TRBJ1-2; 7 bases map to TRBD1. The V and J ends lost 4 bases and 5 bases, in that order; junction bases with no gene match: 13. The CDR3 runs 16 residues. Germline CDR1 and CDR2: KGHSH and LQKENI. CDR3 DNA sequence: TGTGCCAGCTCACGTGCACAGGGGACCTATAGATATGGCTACACCTTC. Translated, it gives CASSRAQGTYRYGYTF.

Only a few counts were recorded for this clone. A much larger clone lies one base from this, so it may be a read error. The chain is built from TRBV20-1 and TRBJ2-7; D may be TRBD1 (6 bases). The germline CDR1 and CDR2 sequences are DFQATT and SNEGSKA (reference sequence). The CDR3 is 14 amino acids. CDR3 in amino acids: CSADRDTDSHEQYF. The CDR3 DNA reads as TGCAGTGCGGACCGGGACACAGACTCCCACGAGCAGTACTTC.

A few counts support this clone. A much bigger clone sits one base away, suggesting this may be a read error. The chain combines TRBV6-1 with TRBJ2-3, with a tentative D call TRBD2 (5 bases). Germline V gene data show CDR1 as MNHNS and CDR2 as SASEGT. The V end lost 7 bases, the J end lost 3 bases, and 11 bases lay between the germline ends. This CDR3 is built from 13 residues. The CDR3 here is CASIGELTDTQYF. CDR3 nucleotides: TGTGCCAGCATCGGGGAGCTTACAGATACGCAGTATTTT.

This clone was recorded many times. The chain combines TRBV20-1 with TRBJ2-7; TRBD1 agrees at 10 bases. The CDR3 has 14 residues. The J segment lost 3 bases and the V segment lost 5 bases, leaving 7 bases of the junction unmatched. Germline V gene lookup returns CDR1 DFQATT and CDR2 SNEGSKA (reference sequence). The CDR3 loop reads CSAARDRGFYEQYF. Written as DNA, the CDR3 is TGCAGTGCTGCCAGGGACAGGGGCTTCTACGAGCAGTACTTC.

This clone has ten or more counts. The CDR3 nucleotides are TGTGCCAGCAGTCCGTGGGACAGGGGTTACGAGCAGTACTTC. It yields the protein CASSPWDRGYEQYF. The J gene is TRBJ2-7, the V gene TRBV12-3 or TRBV12-4; 10 nucleotides match TRBD1. This CDR3 is built from 14 residues. V gave up 5 bases and J gave up 4 bases; unmatched junction bases: 5.

This clone showed up many times. The chain employs TRBV28 and TRBJ2-5; 16 bases align to TRBD2. CDR3 length equals 16 residues. The germline CDR1 and CDR2 sequences are MDHEN and SYDVKM. Trimming cost V 8 bases and J 4 bases; bases outside gene matches: 7. The CDR3 here is CASARGTSGGAETQYF. For the CDR3, the DNA is TGTGCCAGCGCTAGGGGGACTAGCGGGGGGGCAGAGACCCAGTACTTC.

A remark on this clone: A much more abundant neighbour one base away suggests this may be a read error. Other nucleotide sequences from this sample produce the same CDR3. This chain joins TRBV4-1 and TRBJ1-1, with D unresolved. The germline CDR1 and CDR2 sequences are MGHRA and YSYEKL. The V and J ends lost 4 bases and 3 bases respectively, with 21 bases between them. CDR3 length: 17 residues. The CDR3 region is CASSLFGRQNYDTEAFF. CDR3 bases: TGCGCCAGCAGCCTCTTTGGCCGTCAGAATTATGACACTGAAGCTTTCTTT.

In DNA form, the CDR3 reads TGCAGTGCTAGCCTATCATCGGCTAGCGGGAGAGGGCGCGAGCAGTTCTTC. It yields the protein CSASLSSASGRGREQFF. This chain joins TRBV20-1 and TRBJ2-1; 10 bases fit TRBD2. The J segment lost 10 bases and the V segment lost 3 bases, leaving 18 bases of the junction unmatched. From germline, CDR1 is DFQATT and CDR2 SNEGSKA (reference sequence). The CDR3 totals 17 residues.